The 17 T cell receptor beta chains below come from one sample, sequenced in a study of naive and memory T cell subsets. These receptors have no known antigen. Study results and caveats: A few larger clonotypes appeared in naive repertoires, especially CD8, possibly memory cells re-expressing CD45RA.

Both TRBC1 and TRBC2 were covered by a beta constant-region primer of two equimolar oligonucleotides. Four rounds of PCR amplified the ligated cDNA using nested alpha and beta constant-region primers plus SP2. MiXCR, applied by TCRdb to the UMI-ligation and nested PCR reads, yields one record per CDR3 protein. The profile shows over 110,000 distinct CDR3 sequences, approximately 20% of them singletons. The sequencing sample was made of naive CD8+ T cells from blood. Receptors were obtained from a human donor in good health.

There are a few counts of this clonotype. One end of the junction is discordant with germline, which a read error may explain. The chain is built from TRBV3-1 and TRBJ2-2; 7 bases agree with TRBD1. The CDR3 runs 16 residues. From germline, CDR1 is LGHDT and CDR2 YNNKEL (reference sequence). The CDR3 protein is CANSHDRVYNTGELFF. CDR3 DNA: TGTGCCAACAGCCACGACAGGGTATACAACACCGGGGAGCTGTTTTTT.

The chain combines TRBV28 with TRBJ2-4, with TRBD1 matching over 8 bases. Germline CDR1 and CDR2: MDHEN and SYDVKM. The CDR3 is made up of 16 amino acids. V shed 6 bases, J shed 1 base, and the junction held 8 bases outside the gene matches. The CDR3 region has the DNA TGTGCCAGCAGCTATGACAGGACAGGGGCCAAAAACATTCAGTACTTC. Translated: CASSYDRTGAKNIQYF.

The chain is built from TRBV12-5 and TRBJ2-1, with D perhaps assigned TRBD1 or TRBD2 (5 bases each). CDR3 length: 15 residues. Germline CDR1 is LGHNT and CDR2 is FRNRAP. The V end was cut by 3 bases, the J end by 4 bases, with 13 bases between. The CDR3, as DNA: TGTGCTAGTGGTTTCCCCGGGACGGTATACAATGAGCAGTTCTTC. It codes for CASGFPGTVYNEQFF.

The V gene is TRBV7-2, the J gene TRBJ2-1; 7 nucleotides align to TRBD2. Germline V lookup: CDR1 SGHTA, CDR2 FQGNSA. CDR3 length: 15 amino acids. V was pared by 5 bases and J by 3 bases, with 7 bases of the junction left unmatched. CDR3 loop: CASSQSASGYNEQFF. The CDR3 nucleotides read TGTGCCAGCAGCCAGTCGGCTAGCGGCTACAATGAGCAGTTCTTC.

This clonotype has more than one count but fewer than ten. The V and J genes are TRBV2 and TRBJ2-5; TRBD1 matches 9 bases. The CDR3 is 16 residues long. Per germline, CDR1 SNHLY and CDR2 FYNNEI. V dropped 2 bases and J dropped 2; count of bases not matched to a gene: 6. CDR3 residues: CASSEPGQGGQETQYF. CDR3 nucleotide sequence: TGTGCCAGCAGTGAACCGGGACAGGGAGGACAAGAGACCCAGTACTTC.

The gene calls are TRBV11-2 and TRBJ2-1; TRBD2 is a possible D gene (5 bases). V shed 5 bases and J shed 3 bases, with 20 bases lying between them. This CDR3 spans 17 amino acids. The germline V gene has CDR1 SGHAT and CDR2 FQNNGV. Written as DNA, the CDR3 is TGTGCCAGCAGCCCAAAAGGACTTATACAAGACTACAATGAGCAGTTCTTC. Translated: CASSPKGLIQDYNEQFF.

The CDR3 loop reads CASRDSPSNQPQHF. The CDR3 DNA sequence: TGTGCCAGCCGGGACAGTCCTAGCAATCAGCCCCAGCATTTT. V and J are TRBV6-5 and TRBJ1-5; 7 bases match TRBD1. The V gene end was trimmed by 8 bases and the J gene end by 0 bases; junction bases not matched to a gene: 4. There are 14 residues in the CDR3. In germline, CDR1 is MNHEY, CDR2 SVGAGI.

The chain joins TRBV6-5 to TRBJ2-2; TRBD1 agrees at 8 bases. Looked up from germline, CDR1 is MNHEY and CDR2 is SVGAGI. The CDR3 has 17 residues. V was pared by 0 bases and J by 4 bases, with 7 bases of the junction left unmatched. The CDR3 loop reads CASSYSGWTGFTGELFF. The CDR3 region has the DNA TGTGCCAGCAGTTACTCCGGCTGGACAGGGTTCACCGGGGAGCTGTTTTTT.

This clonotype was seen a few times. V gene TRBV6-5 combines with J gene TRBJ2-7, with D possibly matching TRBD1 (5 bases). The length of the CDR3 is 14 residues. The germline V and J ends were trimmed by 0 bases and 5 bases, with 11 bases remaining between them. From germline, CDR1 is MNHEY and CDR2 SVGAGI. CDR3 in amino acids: CASSYSPGSDEQYF. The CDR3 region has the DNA TGTGCCAGCAGTTACTCGCCAGGGTCGGACGAGCAGTACTTC.

The DNA for the CDR3 is TGCGCCAGCAGCCAAGATAGGGGCAGGGCCCCAGATACGCAGTATTTT. Amino acids: CASSQDRGRAPDTQYF. The chain is built from TRBV4-1 and TRBJ2-3, with a tentative D call TRBD1 (5 bases). In germline, CDR1 is MGHRA, CDR2 YSYEKL. V was pared by 0 bases and J by 4 bases, with 14 bases between. The CDR3 totals 16 residues.

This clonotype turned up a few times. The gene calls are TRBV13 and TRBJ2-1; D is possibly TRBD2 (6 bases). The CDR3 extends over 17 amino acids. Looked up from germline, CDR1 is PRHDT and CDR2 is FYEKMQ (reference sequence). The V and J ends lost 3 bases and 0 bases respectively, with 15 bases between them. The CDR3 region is CASSFGLARSSYNEQFF. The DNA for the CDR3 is TGTGCCAGCAGCTTTGGTCTAGCGCGAAGCTCCTACAATGAGCAGTTCTTC.

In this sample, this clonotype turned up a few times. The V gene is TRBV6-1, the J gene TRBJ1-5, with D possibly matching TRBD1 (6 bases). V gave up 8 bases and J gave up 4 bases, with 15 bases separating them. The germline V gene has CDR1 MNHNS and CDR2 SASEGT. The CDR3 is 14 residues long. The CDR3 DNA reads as TGTGCCAGCTCCGTCCAGGACAGAAATCAGCCCCAGCATTTT. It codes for CASSVQDRNQPQHF.

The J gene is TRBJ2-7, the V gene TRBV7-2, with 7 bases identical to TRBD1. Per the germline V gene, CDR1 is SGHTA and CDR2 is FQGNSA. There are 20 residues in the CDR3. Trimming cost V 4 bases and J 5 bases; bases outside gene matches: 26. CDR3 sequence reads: CASSSIYGSITGALIHEQYF. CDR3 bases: TGTGCCAGCAGCTCCATTTACGGGTCCATAACAGGGGCCCTGATCCACGAGCAGTACTTC.

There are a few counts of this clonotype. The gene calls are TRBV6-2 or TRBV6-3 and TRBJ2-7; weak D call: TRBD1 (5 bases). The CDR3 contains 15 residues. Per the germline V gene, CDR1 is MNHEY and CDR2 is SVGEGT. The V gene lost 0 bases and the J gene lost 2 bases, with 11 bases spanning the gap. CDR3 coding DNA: TGTGCCAGCAGTTACTCCCCAGGGCGGACCTACGAGCAGTACTTC. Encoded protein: CASSYSPGRTYEQYF.

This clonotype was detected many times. CDR3: CASSLARNNEQFF. CDR3 DNA: TGTGCCAGCAGCTTAGCCCGGAACAATGAGCAGTTCTTC. The chain combines TRBV7-8 with TRBJ2-1; D call uncertain. CDR1 and CDR2 (germline): SGHVS, FQNEAQ. The CDR3 covers 13 residues. Trimming left V 0 bases short and J 5 bases short, with 5 bases between.

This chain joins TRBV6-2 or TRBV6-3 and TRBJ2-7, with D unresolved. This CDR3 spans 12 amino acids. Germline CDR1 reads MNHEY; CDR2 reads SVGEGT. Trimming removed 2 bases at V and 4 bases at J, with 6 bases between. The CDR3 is CASSYGVYEQYF. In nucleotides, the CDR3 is TGTGCCAGCAGTTACGGGGTTTACGAGCAGTACTTC.

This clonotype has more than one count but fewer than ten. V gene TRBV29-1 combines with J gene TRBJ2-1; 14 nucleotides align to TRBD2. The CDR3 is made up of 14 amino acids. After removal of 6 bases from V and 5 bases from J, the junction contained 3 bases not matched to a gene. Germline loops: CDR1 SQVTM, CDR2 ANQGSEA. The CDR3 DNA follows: TGCAGCGTAGGGGGACTAGCGGGGGACAATGAGCAGTTCTTC. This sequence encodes CSVGGLAGDNEQFF.